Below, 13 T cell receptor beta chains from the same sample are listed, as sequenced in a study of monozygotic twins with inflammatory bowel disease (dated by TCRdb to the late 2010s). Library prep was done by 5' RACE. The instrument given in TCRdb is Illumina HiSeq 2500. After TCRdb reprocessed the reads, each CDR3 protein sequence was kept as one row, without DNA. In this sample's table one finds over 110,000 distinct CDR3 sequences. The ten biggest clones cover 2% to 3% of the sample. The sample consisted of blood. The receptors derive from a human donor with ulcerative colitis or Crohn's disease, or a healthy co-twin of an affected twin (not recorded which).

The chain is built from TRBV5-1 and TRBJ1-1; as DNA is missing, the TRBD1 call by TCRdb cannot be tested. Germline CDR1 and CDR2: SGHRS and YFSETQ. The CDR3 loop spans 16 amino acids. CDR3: CASSFGGSTMNTEAFF. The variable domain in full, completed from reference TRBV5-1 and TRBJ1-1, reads KAGVTQTPRYLIKTRGQQVTLSCSPISGHRSVSWYQQTPGQGLQFLFEYFSETQRNKGNFPGRFSGRQFSNSRSEMNVSTLELGDSALYLCASSFGGSTMNTEAFFGQGTRLTVV.

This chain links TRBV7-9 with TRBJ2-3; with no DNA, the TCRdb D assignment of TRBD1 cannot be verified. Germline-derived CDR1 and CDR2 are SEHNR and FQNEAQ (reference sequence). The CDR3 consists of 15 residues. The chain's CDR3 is CASSPDRGQTDTQYF.

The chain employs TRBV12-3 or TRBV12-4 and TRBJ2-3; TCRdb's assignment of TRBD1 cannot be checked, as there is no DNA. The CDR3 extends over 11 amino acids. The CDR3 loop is CASRWGDTQYF.

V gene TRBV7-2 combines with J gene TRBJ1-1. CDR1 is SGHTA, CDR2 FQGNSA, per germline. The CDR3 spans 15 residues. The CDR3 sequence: CASSLKVGFSAEAFF. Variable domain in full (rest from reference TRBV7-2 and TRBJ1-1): GAGVSQSPSNKVTEKGKDVELRCDPISGHTALYWYRQSLGQGLEFLIYFQGNSAPDKSGLPSDRFSAERTGGSVSTLTIQRTQQEDSAVYLCASSLKVGFSAEAFFGQGTRLTVV.

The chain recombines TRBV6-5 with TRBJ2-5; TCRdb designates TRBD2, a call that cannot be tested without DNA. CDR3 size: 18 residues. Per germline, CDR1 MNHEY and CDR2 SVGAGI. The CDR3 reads CASSYFLRGGDGMETQYF.

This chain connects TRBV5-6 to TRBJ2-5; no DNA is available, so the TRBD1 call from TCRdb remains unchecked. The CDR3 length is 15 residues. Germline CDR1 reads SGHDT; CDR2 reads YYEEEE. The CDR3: CASSTPGQGLETQYF.

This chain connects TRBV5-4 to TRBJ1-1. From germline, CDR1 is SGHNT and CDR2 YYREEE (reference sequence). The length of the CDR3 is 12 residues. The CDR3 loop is CASSPENTEAFF.

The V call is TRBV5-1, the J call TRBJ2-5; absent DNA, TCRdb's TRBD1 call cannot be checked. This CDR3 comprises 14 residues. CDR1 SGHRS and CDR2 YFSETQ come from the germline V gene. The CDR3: CASSSGTGQETQYF. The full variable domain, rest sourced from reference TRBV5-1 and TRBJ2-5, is KAGVTQTPRYLIKTRGQQVTLSCSPISGHRSVSWYQQTPGQGLQFLFEYFSETQRNKGNFPGRFSGRQFSNSRSEMNVSTLELGDSALYLCASSSGTGQETQYFGPGTRLLVL.

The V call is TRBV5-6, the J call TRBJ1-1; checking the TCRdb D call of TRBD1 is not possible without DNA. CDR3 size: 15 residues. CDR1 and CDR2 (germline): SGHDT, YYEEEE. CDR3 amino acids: CASSFPVGDLTEAFF.

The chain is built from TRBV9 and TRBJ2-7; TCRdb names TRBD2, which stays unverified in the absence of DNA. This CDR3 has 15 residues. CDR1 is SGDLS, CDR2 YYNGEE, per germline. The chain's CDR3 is CASSKLAGGHYEQYF.

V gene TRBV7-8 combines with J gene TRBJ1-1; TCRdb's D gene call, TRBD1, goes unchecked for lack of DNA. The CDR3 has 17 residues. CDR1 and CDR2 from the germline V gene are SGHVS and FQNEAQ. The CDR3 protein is CASSLAYPGPMNTEAFF.

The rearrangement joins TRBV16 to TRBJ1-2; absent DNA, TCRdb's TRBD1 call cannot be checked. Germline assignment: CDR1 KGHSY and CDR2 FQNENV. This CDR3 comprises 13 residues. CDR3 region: CASSPRTGKGYTF.

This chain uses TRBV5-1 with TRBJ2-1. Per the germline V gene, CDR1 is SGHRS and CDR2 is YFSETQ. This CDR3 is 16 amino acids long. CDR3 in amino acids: CASSFRVHQLYNEQFF.